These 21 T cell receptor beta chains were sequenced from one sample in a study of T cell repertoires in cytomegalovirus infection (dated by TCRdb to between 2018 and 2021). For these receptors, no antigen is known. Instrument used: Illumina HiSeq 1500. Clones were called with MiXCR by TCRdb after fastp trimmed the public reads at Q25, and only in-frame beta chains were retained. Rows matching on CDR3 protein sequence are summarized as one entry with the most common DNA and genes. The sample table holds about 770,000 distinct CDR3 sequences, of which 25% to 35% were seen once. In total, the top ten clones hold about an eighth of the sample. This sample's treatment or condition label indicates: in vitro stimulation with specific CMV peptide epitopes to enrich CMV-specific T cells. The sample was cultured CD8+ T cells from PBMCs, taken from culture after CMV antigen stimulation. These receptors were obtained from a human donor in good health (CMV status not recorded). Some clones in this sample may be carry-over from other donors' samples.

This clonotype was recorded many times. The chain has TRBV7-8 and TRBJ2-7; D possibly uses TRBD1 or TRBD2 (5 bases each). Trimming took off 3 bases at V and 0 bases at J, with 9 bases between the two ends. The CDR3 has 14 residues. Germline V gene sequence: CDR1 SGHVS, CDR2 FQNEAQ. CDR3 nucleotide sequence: TGTGCCAGCAGCTTCTCAGGGAGCTCCTACGAGCAGTACGTC. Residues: CASSFSGSSYEQYV.

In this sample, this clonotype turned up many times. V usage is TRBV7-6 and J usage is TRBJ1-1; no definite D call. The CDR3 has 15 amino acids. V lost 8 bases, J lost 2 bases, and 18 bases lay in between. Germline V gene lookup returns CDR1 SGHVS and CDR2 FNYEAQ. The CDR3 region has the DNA TGTGCCAGCCTCCCCCGTCGTGGTGGAAACACTGAAGCTTTCTTT. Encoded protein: CASLPRRGGNTEAFF.

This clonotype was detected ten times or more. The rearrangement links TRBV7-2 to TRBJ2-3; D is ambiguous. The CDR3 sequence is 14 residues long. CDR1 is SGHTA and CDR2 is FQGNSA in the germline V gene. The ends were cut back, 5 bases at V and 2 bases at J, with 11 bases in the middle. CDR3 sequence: CASSRLALTDTQYF. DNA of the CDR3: TGTGCCAGCAGCCGCTTGGCCCTCACAGATACGCAGTATTTT. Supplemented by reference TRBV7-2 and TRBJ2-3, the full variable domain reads GAGVSQSPSNKVTEKGKDVELRCDPISGHTALYWYRQSLGQGLEFLIYFQGNSAPDKSGLPSDRFSAERTGGSVSTLTIQRTQQEDSAVYLCASSRLALTDTQYFGPGTRLTVL.

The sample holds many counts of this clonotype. The DNA for the CDR3 is TGTGCCATTCCCCAGGCAGGCCAGGGGTATGGCTACACCTTC. Its protein is CAIPQAGQGYGYTF. The V call is TRBV6-6, the J call TRBJ1-2, with a tentative D call TRBD1 (6 bases). The CDR3 has 14 amino acids. The V gene's germline CDR1 is MNHNY and CDR2 SVGAGI (reference sequence). V lost 10 bases, J lost 5 bases, and 20 bases lay in between.

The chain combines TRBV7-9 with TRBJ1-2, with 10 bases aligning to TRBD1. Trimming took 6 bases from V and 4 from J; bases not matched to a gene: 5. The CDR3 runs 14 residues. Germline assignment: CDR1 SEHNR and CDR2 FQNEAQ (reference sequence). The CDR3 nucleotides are TGTGCCAGCAGGACAGGGGGCGCTGGCTATGGCTACACCTTC. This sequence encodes CASRTGGAGYGYTF. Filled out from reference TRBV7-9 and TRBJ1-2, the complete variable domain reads DTGVSQNPRHKITKRGQNVTFRCDPISEHNRLYWYRQTLGQGPEFLTYFQNEAQLEKSRLLSDRFSAERPKGSFSTLEIQRTEQGDSAMYLCASRTGGAGYGYTFGSGTRLTVV.

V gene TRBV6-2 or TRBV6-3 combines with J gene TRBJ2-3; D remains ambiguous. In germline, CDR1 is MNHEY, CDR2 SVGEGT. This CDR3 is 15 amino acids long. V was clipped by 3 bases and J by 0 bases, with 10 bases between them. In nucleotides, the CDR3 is TGTGCCAGCAGTTATCTAGGGTCGAGCACAGATACGCAGTATTTT. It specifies CASSYLGSSTDTQYF.

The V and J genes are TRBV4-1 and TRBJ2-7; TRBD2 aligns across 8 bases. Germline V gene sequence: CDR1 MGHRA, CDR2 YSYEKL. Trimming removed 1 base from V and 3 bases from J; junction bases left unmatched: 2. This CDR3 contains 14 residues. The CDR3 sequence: CASSQAGGDYEQYF. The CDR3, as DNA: TGCGCCAGCAGCCAAGCGGGAGGGGACTACGAGCAGTACTTC.

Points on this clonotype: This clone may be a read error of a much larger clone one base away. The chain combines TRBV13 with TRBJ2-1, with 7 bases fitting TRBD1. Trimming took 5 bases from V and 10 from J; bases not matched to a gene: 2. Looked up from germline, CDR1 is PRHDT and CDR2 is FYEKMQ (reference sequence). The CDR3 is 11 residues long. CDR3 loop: CASSPDREQFF. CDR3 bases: TGTGCCAGCAGCCCGGACAGGGAGCAGTTCTTC.

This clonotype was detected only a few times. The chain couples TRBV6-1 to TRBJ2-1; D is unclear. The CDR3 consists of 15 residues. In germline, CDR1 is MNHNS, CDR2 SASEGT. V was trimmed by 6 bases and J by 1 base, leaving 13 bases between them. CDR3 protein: CASSAPWQSYNEQFF. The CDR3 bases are TGTGCCAGCAGCGCCCCGTGGCAATCCTACAATGAGCAGTTCTTC.

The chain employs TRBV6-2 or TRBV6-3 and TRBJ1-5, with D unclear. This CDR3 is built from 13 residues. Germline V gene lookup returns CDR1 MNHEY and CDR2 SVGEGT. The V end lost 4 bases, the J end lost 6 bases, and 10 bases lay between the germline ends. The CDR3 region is CASSFEGVQPQHF. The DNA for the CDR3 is TGTGCCAGCAGTTTTGAGGGAGTTCAGCCCCAGCATTTT.

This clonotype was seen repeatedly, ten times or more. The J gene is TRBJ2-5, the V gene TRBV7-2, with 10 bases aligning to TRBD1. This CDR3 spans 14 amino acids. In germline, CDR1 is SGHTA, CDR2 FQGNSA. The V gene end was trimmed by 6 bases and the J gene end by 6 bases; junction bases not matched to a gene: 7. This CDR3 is CASRDGQGGKTQYF. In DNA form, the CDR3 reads TGTGCCAGCAGAGACGGACAGGGGGGGAAGACCCAGTACTTC.

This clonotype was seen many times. As DNA, the CDR3 is TGTGCCAGCAGCTTAGTTACGAGCGCTGAGCAGTTCTTC. Residues: CASSLVTSAEQFF. The chain employs TRBV7-2 and TRBJ2-1; D unclear. The germline V gene encodes CDR1 SGHTA and CDR2 FQGNSA. The length of the CDR3 is 13 residues. The V end lost 1 base, the J end lost 9 bases, and 10 bases lay between the germline ends.

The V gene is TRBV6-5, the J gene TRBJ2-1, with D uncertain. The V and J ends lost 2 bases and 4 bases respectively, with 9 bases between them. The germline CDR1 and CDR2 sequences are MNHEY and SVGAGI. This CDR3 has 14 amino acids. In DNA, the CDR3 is TGTGCCAGCAGTTACAACGGGCCGTACAATGAGCAGTTCTTC. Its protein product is CASSYNGPYNEQFF.

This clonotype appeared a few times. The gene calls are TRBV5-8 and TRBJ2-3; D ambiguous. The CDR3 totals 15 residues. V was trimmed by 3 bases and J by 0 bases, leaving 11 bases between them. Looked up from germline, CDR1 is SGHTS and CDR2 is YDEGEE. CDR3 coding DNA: TGTGCCAGCAGCTCTTCGCCGGTGAGCACAGATACGCAGTATTTT. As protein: CASSSSPVSTDTQYF. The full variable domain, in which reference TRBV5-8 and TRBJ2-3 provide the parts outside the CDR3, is EAGVTQSPTHLIKTRGQQATLRCSPISGHTSVYWYQQALGLGLQFLLWYDEGEERNRGNFPPRFSGRQFPNYSSELNVNALELEDSALYLCASSSSPVSTDTQYFGPGTRLTVL.

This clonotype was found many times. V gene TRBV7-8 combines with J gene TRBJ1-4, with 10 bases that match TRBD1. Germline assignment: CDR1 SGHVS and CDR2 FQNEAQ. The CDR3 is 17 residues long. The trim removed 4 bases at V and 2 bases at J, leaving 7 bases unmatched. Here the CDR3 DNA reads TGTGCCAGCAGCTACGCCTCGGACAGGGGGACTAATGAAAAACTGTTTTTT. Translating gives CASSYASDRGTNEKLFF.

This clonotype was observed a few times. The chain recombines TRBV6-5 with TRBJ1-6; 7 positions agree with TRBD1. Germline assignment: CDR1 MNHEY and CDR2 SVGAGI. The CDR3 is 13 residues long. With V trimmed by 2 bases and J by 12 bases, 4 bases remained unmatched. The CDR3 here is CASSYGTALPLHF. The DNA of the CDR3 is TGTGCCAGCAGTTACGGGACAGCCTTACCCCTCCACTTT.

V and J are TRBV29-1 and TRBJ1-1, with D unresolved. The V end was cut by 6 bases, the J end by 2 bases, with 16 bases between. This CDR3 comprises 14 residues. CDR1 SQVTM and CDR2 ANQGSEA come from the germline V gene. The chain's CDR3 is CSVSRGGYNTEAFF. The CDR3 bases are TGCAGCGTCAGTCGTGGAGGGTACAACACTGAAGCTTTCTTT.

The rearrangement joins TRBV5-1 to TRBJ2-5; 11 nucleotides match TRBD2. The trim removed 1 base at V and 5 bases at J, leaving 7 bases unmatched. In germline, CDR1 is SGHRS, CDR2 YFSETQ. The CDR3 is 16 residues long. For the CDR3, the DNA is TGCGCCAGCAGCTTGTTAGCGGGGGGGCCATTCGAGACCCAGTACTTC. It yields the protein CASSLLAGGPFETQYF.

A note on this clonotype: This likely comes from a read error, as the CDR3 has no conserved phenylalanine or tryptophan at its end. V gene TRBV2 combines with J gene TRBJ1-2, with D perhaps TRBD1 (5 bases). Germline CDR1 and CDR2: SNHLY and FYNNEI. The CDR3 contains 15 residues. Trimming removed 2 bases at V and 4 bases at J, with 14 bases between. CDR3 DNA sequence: TGTGCCAGCAGTGAACGGGGGGGTTCAGGCTATGGCTACACCTCC. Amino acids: CASSERGGSGYGYTS.

This CDR3 reads CSAKNPSTDTQYF. CDR3 nucleotide sequence: TGCAGTGCTAAGAACCCTAGCACAGATACGCAGTATTTT. V usage is TRBV20-1 and J usage is TRBJ2-3; D unclear. There are 13 residues in the CDR3. The V end was cut by 4 bases, the J end by 0 bases, with 8 bases between. Germline V gives CDR1 DFQATT, CDR2 SNEGSKA (reference sequence).

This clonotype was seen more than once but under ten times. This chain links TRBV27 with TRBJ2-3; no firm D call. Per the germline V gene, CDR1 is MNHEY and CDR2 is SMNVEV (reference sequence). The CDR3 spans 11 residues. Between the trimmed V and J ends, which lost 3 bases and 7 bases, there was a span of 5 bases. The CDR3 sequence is CASSFGYTQYF. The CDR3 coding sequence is TGTGCCAGCAGTTTCGGCTATACGCAGTATTTT.